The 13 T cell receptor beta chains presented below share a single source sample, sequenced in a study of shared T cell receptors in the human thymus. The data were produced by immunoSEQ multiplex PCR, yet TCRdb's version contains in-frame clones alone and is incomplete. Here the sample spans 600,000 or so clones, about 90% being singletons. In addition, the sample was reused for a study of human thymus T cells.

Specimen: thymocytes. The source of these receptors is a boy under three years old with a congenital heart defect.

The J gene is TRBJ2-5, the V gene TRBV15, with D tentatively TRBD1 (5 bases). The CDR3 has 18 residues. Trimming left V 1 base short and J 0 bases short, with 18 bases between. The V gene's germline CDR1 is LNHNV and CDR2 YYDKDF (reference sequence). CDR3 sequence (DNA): TGTGCCACCAGCAGAGTGGGTGACAGCACCTCGTACCAAGAGACCCAGTACTTC. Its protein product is CATSRVGDSTSYQETQYF. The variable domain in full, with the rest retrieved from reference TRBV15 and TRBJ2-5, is DAMVIQNPRYQVTQFGKPVTLSCSQTLNHNVMYWYQQKSSQAPKLLFHYYDKDFNNEADTPDNFQSRRPNTSFCFLDIRSPGLGDTAMYLCATSRVGDSTSYQETQYFGPGTRLLVL.

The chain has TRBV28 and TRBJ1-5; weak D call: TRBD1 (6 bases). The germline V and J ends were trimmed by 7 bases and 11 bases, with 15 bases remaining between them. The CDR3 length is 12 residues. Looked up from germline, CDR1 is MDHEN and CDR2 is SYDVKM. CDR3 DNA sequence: TGTGCCAGCAACCCAAAGGGGGGGTCCCAGCATTTT. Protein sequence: CASNPKGGSQHF.

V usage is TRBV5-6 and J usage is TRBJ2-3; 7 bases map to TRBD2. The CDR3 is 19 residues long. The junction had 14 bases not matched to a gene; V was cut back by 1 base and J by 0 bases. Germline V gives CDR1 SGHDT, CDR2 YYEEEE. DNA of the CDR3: TGTGCCAGCAGCTTGAGAGGGTGGGGGACTATCCCTAGCACAGATACGCAGTATTTT. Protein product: CASSLRGWGTIPSTDTQYF.

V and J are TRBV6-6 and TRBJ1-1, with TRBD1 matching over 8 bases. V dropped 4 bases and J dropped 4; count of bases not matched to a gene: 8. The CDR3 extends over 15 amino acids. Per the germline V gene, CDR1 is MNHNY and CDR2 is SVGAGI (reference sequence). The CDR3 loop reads CASSSTGGGLTEAFF. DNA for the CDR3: TGTGCCAGCAGTTCCACAGGGGGTGGCCTCACTGAAGCTTTCTTT.

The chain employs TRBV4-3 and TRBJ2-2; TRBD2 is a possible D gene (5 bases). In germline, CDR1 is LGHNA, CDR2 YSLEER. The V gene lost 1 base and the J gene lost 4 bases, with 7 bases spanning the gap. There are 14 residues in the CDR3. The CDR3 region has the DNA TGCGCCAGCAGCCAAGTAAGCGGCACCGGGGAGCTGTTTTTT. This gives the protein CASSQVSGTGELFF.

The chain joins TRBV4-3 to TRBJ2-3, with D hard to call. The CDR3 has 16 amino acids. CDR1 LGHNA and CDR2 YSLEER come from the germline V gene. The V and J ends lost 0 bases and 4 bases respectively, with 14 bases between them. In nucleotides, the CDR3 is TGCGCCAGCAGCCAAGACGTGGTACCAGATCCAGATACGCAGTATTTT. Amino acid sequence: CASSQDVVPDPDTQYF.

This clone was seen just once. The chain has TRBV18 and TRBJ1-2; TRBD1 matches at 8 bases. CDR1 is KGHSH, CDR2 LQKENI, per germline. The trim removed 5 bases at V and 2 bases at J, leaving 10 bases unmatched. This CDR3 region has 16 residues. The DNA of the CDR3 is TGTGCCAGCTCATCGAAAGACAGGGGAGGGAACTATGGCTACACCTTC. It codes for CASSSKDRGGNYGYTF.

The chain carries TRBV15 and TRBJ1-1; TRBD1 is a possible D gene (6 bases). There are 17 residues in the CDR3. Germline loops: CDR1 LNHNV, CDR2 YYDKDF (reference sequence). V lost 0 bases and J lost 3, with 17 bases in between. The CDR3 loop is CATSRDWGGLEDTEAFF. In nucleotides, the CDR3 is TGTGCCACCAGCAGAGACTGGGGGGGGCTTGAGGACACTGAAGCTTTCTTT.

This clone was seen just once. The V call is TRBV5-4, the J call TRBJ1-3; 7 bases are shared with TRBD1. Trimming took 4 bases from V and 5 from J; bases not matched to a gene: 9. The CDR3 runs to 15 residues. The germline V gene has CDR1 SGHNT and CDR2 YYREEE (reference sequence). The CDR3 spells CASSTKSGGRNTIYF. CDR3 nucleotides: TGTGCCAGCAGCACTAAATCAGGGGGTAGAAACACCATATATTTT.

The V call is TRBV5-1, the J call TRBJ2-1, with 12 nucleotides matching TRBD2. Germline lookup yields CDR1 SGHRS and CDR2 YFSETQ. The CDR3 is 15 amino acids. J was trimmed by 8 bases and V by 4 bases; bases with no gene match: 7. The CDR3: CASSLKTSGRHEQFF. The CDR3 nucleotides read TGCGCCAGCAGCCTAAAGACTAGCGGGAGACATGAGCAGTTCTTC.

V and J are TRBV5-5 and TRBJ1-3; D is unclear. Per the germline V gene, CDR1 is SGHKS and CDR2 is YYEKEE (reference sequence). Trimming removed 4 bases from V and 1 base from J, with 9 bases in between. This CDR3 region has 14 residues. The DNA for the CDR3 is TGTGCCAGCAGCCAAAGAGGATCTGGAAACACCATATATTTT. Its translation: CASSQRGSGNTIYF. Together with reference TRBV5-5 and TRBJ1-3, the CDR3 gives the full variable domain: DAGVTQSPTHLIKTRGQQVTLRCSPISGHKSVSWYQQVLGQGPQFIFQYYEKEERGRGNFPDRFSARQFPNYSSELNVNALLLGDSALYLCASSQRGSGNTIYFGEGSWLTVV.

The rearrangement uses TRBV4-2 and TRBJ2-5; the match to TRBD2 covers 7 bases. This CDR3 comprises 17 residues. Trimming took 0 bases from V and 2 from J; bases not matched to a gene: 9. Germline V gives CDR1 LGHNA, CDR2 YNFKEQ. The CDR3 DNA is TGTGCCAGCAGCCAAGATTTCCCCGGGACTAAGCAAGAGACCCAGTACTTC. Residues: CASSQDFPGTKQETQYF.

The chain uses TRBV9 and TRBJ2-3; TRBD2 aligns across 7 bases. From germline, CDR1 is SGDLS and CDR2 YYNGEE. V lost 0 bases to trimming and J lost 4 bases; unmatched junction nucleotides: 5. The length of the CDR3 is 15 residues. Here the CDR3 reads CASSVGAGAADTQYF. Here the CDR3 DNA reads TGTGCCAGCAGCGTAGGGGCGGGAGCAGCAGATACGCAGTATTTT.